What follows are 18 T cell receptor beta chains derived from one specimen sequenced in a study of blood T cell repertoires in COVID-19. Some clones are missing from TCRdb's copy, which holds only in-frame ones; the method was immunoSEQ multiplex PCR. Of approximately 170,000 clones in the sample, just over 90% were seen once. Specimen: peripheral blood. These receptors were obtained from a man younger than 30 with COVID-19, enrolled during active disease.

CDR3 loop: CASLDLVGRNSPLHF. CDR3 DNA sequence: TGTGCCAGCCTTGACTTAGTCGGCCGGAATTCACCCCTCCACTTT. The chain recombines TRBV27 with TRBJ1-6; D is ambiguous. The CDR3 is 15 residues long. V was trimmed by 8 bases and J by 7 bases, leaving 18 bases between them. Germline V gives CDR1 MNHEY, CDR2 SMNVEV (reference sequence).

V gene TRBV28 combines with J gene TRBJ2-1, with 9 bases fitting TRBD2. The CDR3 extends over 17 amino acids. Germline lookup yields CDR1 MDHEN and CDR2 SYDVKM. Unmatched junction bases numbered 9, after V lost 4 bases and J lost 2 bases. This chain's CDR3 is CASSSSYSGRTYNEQFF. For the CDR3, the DNA is TGTGCCAGCAGTTCCTCCTATAGCGGGAGAACCTACAATGAGCAGTTCTTC.

The sample holds one count of this clone. V gene TRBV6-5 combines with J gene TRBJ2-7; D may be TRBD1 (5 bases). The CDR3 contains 16 residues. The germline gives CDR1 MNHEY, CDR2 SVGAGI. Trimming left V 0 bases short and J 6 bases short, with 18 bases between. The CDR3 loop is CASSYSGQGIRREQYF. The CDR3 DNA sequence: TGTGCCAGCAGTTACTCAGGGCAGGGAATAAGACGCGAGCAGTACTTC.

In this sample, this clone turned up a few times. The junction departs from the called germline gene at one end, perhaps through a read error. The chain couples TRBV2 to TRBJ2-7; D possibly corresponds to TRBD2 (5 bases). The CDR3 consists of 15 residues. The germline V gene encodes CDR1 SNHLY and CDR2 FYNNEI. The CDR3 sequence: CASKRSGLSSNEQYF. The CDR3 nucleotides are TGTGCCAGCAAAAGGAGTGGACTCTCCTCCAACGAGCAGTACTTC.

The CDR3 is CASSSVWNSPLHF. CDR3 DNA sequence: TGTGCCAGCAGTTCGGTGTGGAATTCACCCCTCCACTTT. The V gene is TRBV27, the J gene TRBJ1-6; unclear D gene. The V end was cut by 4 bases, the J end by 7 bases, with 8 bases between. The CDR3 consists of 13 residues. In germline, CDR1 is MNHEY, CDR2 SMNVEV (reference sequence).

The chain uses TRBV28 and TRBJ2-3; TRBD2 aligns across 12 bases. CDR1 is MDHEN and CDR2 is SYDVKM in the germline V gene. The length of the CDR3 is 17 residues. Losses at the gene ends were 2 bases for V and 4 bases for J; bases not matched to a gene: 7. The CDR3 spells CASSLRLTSGSSDTQYF. CDR3 DNA: TGTGCCAGCAGTTTACGCCTGACTAGCGGGAGTTCAGATACGCAGTATTTT.

The chain is built from TRBV29-1 and TRBJ1-5; D not certain. Deletions cut 6 bases from V and 0 bases from J, with 9 bases between. This CDR3 comprises 13 residues. Germline values: CDR1 SQVTM, CDR2 ANQGSEA. This chain's CDR3 is CSVGEYSNQPQHF. The CDR3 DNA reads TGCAGCGTCGGAGAATATAGCAATCAGCCCCAGCATTTT.

CDR3 coding DNA: TGTGCCAGCTACAGGGGCGGGGACACCGGGGAGCTGTTTTTT. Its translation: CASYRGGDTGELFF. The chain carries TRBV7-2 and TRBJ2-2; a weak D match, TRBD1 (7 bases). CDR1 and CDR2 (germline): SGHTA, FQGNSA. The germline V and J ends were trimmed by 8 bases and 3 bases, with 13 bases remaining between them. The CDR3 is 14 residues long.

The CDR3: CASSPGQGFGYEQYF. CDR3 sequence (DNA): TGCGCCAGCAGCCCGGGACAAGGCTTTGGTTACGAGCAGTACTTC. The V call is TRBV4-1, the J call TRBJ2-7; perhaps TRBD1 as D (6 bases). Trimming removed 4 bases from V and 4 bases from J, with 17 bases in between. Germline values: CDR1 MGHRA, CDR2 YSYEKL. The CDR3 loop spans 15 amino acids.

There are a few counts of this clone. The rearrangement links TRBV9 to TRBJ1-6; TRBD1 might be the D (6 bases). In germline, CDR1 is SGDLS, CDR2 YYNGEE. The CDR3 contains 15 residues. With 3 bases removed from V and 8 bases from J, the gap between germline ends came to 15 bases. CDR3 in amino acids: CASSASGGADSPLHF. Written as DNA, the CDR3 is TGTGCCAGCAGCGCCTCGGGGGGGGCCGATTCACCCCTCCACTTT.

The chain employs TRBV27 and TRBJ2-3, with 8 nucleotides matching TRBD2. The CDR3 has 15 residues. Trimming took 6 bases from V and 0 from J; bases not matched to a gene: 5. CDR1 and CDR2 (germline): MNHEY, SMNVEV (reference sequence). This chain's CDR3 is CASREAGVSTDTQYF. The CDR3 DNA reads TGTGCCAGCAGGGAAGCGGGGGTTAGCACAGATACGCAGTATTTT.

The chain joins TRBV9 to TRBJ1-1; D is ambiguous. The V gene's germline CDR1 is SGDLS and CDR2 YYNGEE. The V end was cut by 0 bases, the J end by 4 bases, with 7 bases between. The CDR3 is 13 amino acids. CDR3 residues: CASSVGVSTEAFF. CDR3 in DNA: TGTGCCAGCAGCGTAGGTGTCAGCACTGAAGCTTTCTTT. The complete variable domain, with remaining parts taken from reference TRBV9 and TRBJ1-1, reads DSGVTQTPKHLITATGQRVTLRCSPRSGDLSVYWYQQSLDQGLQFLIQYYNGEERAKGNILERFSAQQFPDLHSELNLSSLELGDSALYFCASSVGVSTEAFFGQGTRLTVV.

V usage is TRBV3-1 (or the pseudogene TRBV3-2) and J usage is TRBJ2-5; D may be TRBD2 (5 bases). The germline V gene encodes CDR1 LGHDT and CDR2 YNNKEL (reference sequence). The V gene lost 0 bases and the J gene lost 2 bases, with 13 bases spanning the gap. The CDR3 runs to 16 residues. Here the CDR3 DNA reads TGTGCCAGCAGCCAAGATTTGCCTAGCACGCAAGAGACCCAGTACTTC. Protein: CASSQDLPSTQETQYF.

CDR3 amino acids: CASSLGAGSPGELFF. CDR3 sequence (DNA): TGTGCCAGCAGCCTAGGGGCAGGGTCGCCCGGGGAGCTGTTTTTT. J is TRBJ2-2 and V is TRBV7-9; D might be TRBD1 (5 bases). The germline gives CDR1 SEHNR, CDR2 FQNEAQ (reference sequence). Trimming left V 5 bases short and J 6 bases short, with 16 bases between. CDR3 size: 15 residues.

CDR3 DNA: TGTGCCACCAGCACCGCAGGGCTAGGGCGGCAGTATTTT. This encodes CATSTAGLGRQYF. This chain links TRBV15 with TRBJ2-3; weak D call: TRBD1 (5 bases). With 4 bases removed from V and 11 bases from J, the gap between germline ends came to 16 bases. This CDR3 comprises 13 residues. CDR1 and CDR2 (germline): LNHNV, YYDKDF (reference sequence).

V is TRBV15 and J is TRBJ2-2; 12 bases fit TRBD2. J was trimmed by 6 bases and V by 1 base; bases with no gene match: 3. CDR1 and CDR2 (germline): LNHNV, YYDKDF (reference sequence). The CDR3 totals 16 residues. CDR3: CATSRGLAGAAGELFF. The CDR3 DNA follows: TGTGCCACCAGCAGAGGACTAGCGGGAGCAGCCGGGGAGCTGTTTTTT.

The chain uses TRBV28 and TRBJ2-1; D gene unclear. Germline CDR1 MDHEN, CDR2 SYDVKM. The V end lost 5 bases, the J end lost 11 bases, and 10 bases lay between the germline ends. There are 11 residues in the CDR3. The CDR3 DNA reads as TGTGCCAGCAGTCCACACACAAAGCAGTTCTTC. It translates to CASSPHTKQFF. Full variable domain (outside the CDR3, taken from reference TRBV28 and TRBJ2-1): DVKVTQSSRYLVKRTGEKVFLECVQDMDHENMFWYRQDPGLGLRLIYFSYDVKMKEKGDIPEGYSVSREKKERFSLILESASTNQTSMYLCASSPHTKQFFGPGTRLTVL.

This chain uses TRBV24-1 with TRBJ2-1; 10 bases are shared with TRBD1. Losses at the gene ends were 5 bases for V and 2 bases for J; bases not matched to a gene: 14. CDR3 length equals 19 residues. From germline, CDR1 is KGHDR and CDR2 SFDVKD. The DNA of the CDR3 is TGTGCCACCAGTGCCCGCAGTGAGGTGGACAGGGGGACCTACAATGAGCAGTTCTTC. Protein: CATSARSEVDRGTYNEQFF.